This T cell receptor (beta chain) was recovered during a study of OX40 agonist ivuxolimab in advanced cancers. Overall study context: Patients' therapy was ivuxolimab, an antibody that acts as an agonist of OX40 (CD134). Ivuxolimab doses were 0.01, 0.1, 0.3, 1.5, 3 or 10 mg/kg every 2 weeks. Study results and limitations: Both CD4+ and CD8+ T cell populations in blood had undergone clonal expansion by week 6 at 0.1 to 3.0 mg/kg.

It was autoimmune disease history or systemic immunosuppression that excluded patients. For this clone: The antigen is undetermined.

The CDR3 is made up of 15 amino acids. The germline CDR1 and CDR2 sequences are SGHRS and YFSETQ. V was pared by 1 base and J by 0 bases, with 1 base of the junction left unmatched. The table came from immunoSEQ multiplex PCR; TCRdb's copy has only in-frame clones and leaves some out. Of around 33,000 clones in the sample, 92% are singletons; the top ten hold around 3.9%. This sequence was found in an adult with an advanced solid tumor such as melanoma, head and neck, liver or kidney cancer. The starting material was CD4+ or CD8+ T cells sorted from blood, obtained in a trial of the OX40 agonist ivuxolimab. J is TRBJ1-2 and V is TRBV5-1; TRBD1 agrees at 9 bases. CDR3 DNA sequence: TGCGCCAGCAGCTTGACAGGGGGCACTAACTATGGCTACACCTTC. This encodes CASSLTGGTNYGYTF.